This record looks at one T cell receptor beta chain sequence and its context. Trimming cost V 2 bases and J 1 base; bases outside gene matches: 4. This CDR3 is built from 16 residues. Germline V gene sequence: CDR1 MNHEY, CDR2 SMNVEV (reference sequence). Original processing methods: Nucleated cell number was recorded as an estimate derived from reference gene primer amplification. Produced via immunoSEQ multiplex PCR; TCRdb's table is partial and in-frame only. From that table come the V and J calls and clone size; the DNA was used to work out D and trimming. The sample lists about 97,000 clones, approximately 87% seen once, with approximately 15% in the top ten. The data belong to a study of blood T cell repertoires in COVID-19.

The material sequenced was peripheral blood. The sequence came from a human donor in a cohort sampled during active COVID-19. The chain has TRBV27 and TRBJ2-2, with TRBD2 identical over 7 bases. CDR3: CASSLPAGRNTGELFF. Here the CDR3 DNA reads TGTGCCAGCAGTTTACCAGCGGGAAGGAACACCGGGGAGCTGTTTTTT.